This TCR beta chain originates from a study of T cell repertoires in cytomegalovirus infection. Background on the study: The public TCR beta signatures pointed to both CMV infection and matching HLA type. Study-level findings and limits: Across the ex vivo response, the dominant clonotypes were HLA-C-restricted CMV-specific TCR beta clonotypes. Adding up the frequency of public TCR beta families identified people who carried CMV plus the relevant HLA.

V lost 0 bases, J lost 5 bases, and 10 bases stayed unmatched. The CDR3 contains 17 residues. Germline lookup yields CDR1 LGHNA and CDR2 YNFKEQ. Details on this clonotype: Its antigen is unidentified.

Using its own MiXCR run on the reads, TCRdb lists one record per CDR3 protein. The table shows over 150,000 distinct CDR3 sequences, with approximately 18% occurring only once. This clonotype originated in a human donor in good health (CMV status not recorded). Some clones in this sample may be carry-over from other donors' samples. V is TRBV4-2 and J is TRBJ2-5; 9 positions agree with TRBD2. The sequenced material came from CD8+ T cells from PBMCs. Here the CDR3 reads CASSQEFGGGAQETQYF. In DNA form, the CDR3 reads TGTGCCAGCAGCCAAGAATTCGGCGGGGGGGCTCAGGAGACCCAGTACTTC.